These 28 T cell receptor beta chains came from one sample sequenced in a study of blood T cells in healthy people across ages. A second PCR, run for 7 to 11 cycles, used a sample-barcoded 5' primer plus a J-beta primer mix. MiXCR, run by TCRdb on the 5' RACE reads, gives a single entry per CDR3 protein. The profile shows about 1.4 million distinct CDR3 sequences, roughly 59% of them singletons. Sequenced input: blood. These receptors came from a man younger than 35 in good health.

With respect to this clonotype: At one of its ends the junction is not consistent with the germline gene, which may arise from a read error. The rearrangement joins TRBV7-7 to TRBJ2-4, with no clear D. The J call is uncertain, as TRBJ2-7 better fits the DNA end. This CDR3 has 14 residues. Germline V gives CDR1 SSHAT, CDR2 FNYEAQ (reference sequence). The DNA for the CDR3 is TGTGCTAGCAGCCCCAATGCGAATACCCTCGAGCAGTACTTC. Its translation: CASSPNANTLEQYF.

With respect to this clonotype: At one end, the junction sequence differs from germline, possibly due to a read error. The genes are TRBV7-2 and TRBJ1-1, with D hard to call. Germline values: CDR1 SGHTA, CDR2 FQGNSA. The length of the CDR3 is 15 residues. Here the CDR3 reads CASNLAGGGNTEAFF. CDR3 sequence (DNA): TGTGCCAGCAACTTAGCAGGAGGAGGCAACACTGAAGCTTTCTTT.

The V call is TRBV12-3 or TRBV12-4, the J call TRBJ2-2; D gene uncertain. V was trimmed by 8 bases and J by 0 bases, leaving 13 bases between them. CDR3 length: 15 residues. The CDR3 coding sequence is TGTGCCAGCTGCTCGGAAGGCCCGAACACCGGGGAGCTGTTTTTT. Amino acids: CASCSEGPNTGELFF.

V and J are TRBV6-1 and TRBJ2-1; 8 nucleotides line up with TRBD2. The CDR3 extends over 17 amino acids. CDR1 and CDR2 from the germline V gene are MNHNS and SASEGT. The V segment lost 4 bases and the J segment 4 bases; nucleotides outside the gene matches: 12. The CDR3 sequence is CASSVSAGGPLYNEQFF. The DNA for the CDR3 is TGTGCCAGCAGTGTATCTGCGGGAGGCCCCCTTTACAATGAGCAGTTCTTC.

This clonotype appeared a few times. CDR3 protein: CSVERAGGGETQYF. The CDR3 bases are TGCAGCGTTGAAAGGGCAGGAGGGGGGGAGACCCAGTACTTC. The rearrangement links TRBV29-1 to TRBJ2-5, with D perhaps TRBD1 or TRBD2 (6 bases each). The CDR3 is made up of 14 amino acids. The V end lost 2 bases, the J end lost 5 bases, and 15 bases lay between the germline ends. The germline CDR1 and CDR2 sequences are SQVTM and ANQGSEA.

This clonotype was recorded once. The J gene is TRBJ1-2, the V gene TRBV6-5; a weak D match, TRBD1 (6 bases). V shed 7 bases and J shed 3 bases, with 21 bases lying between them. Germline CDR1 and CDR2: MNHEY and SVGAGI. The CDR3 sequence is 16 residues long. The CDR3 sequence: CASTIGGGAAYYGYTF. CDR3 coding DNA: TGTGCCAGCACCATCGGTGGGGGGGCCGCCTACTATGGCTACACCTTC.

This clonotype was picked up a small number of times. The chain is built from TRBV10-1 and TRBJ2-1, with D tentatively TRBD1 or TRBD2 (6 bases each). The CDR3 covers 13 residues. From germline, CDR1 is WNHNN and CDR2 SYGVQD (reference sequence). V dropped 4 bases and J dropped 8 bases, with 12 bases sitting between them. In DNA, the CDR3 is TGCGCCAGCAGTGCACAGGGAGGTTATGAGCAGTTCTTC. It encodes CASSAQGGYEQFF.

Only a few counts were recorded for this clonotype. The V gene is TRBV7-6, the J gene TRBJ2-5; 8 nucleotides align to TRBD2. The assigned J gene may be wrong: the sequence end matches TRBJ2-7 better. The V gene's germline CDR1 is SGHVS and CDR2 FNYEAQ. The CDR3 spans 16 residues. The chain's CDR3 is CASSLTSGSRPYEQYF. The CDR3 nucleotides are TGTGCCAGCAGCTTAACCAGCGGGAGTAGGCCCTACGAGCAGTACTTC.

This clonotype was counted ten times or more. The rearrangement joins TRBV10-3 to TRBJ2-6; D might be TRBD1 or TRBD2, each matching 5 bases. V lost 3 bases and J lost 4, with 22 bases in between. Germline CDR1 reads ENHRY; CDR2 reads SYGVKD. The CDR3 length is 19 residues. The CDR3 bases are TGTGCCATCAGTGATTTAACAGTCTTCCTAGGGACCGGGGCCAACGTCCTGACTTTC. As protein: CAISDLTVFLGTGANVLTF.

J is TRBJ1-2 and V is TRBV29-1; no clear D gene. There are 13 residues in the CDR3. Germline values: CDR1 SQVTM, CDR2 ANQGSEA. Trimming removed 5 bases at V and 7 bases at J, with 17 bases between. The CDR3 sequence is CSVHGFGPRGYTF. In nucleotides, the CDR3 is TGCAGCGTTCACGGTTTCGGGCCCCGTGGCTACACCTTC.

The genes are TRBV4-1 and TRBJ2-1; 14 nucleotides match TRBD2. In germline, CDR1 is MGHRA, CDR2 YSYEKL. The CDR3 loop spans 21 amino acids. The V gene end was trimmed by 3 bases and the J gene end by 1 base; junction bases not matched to a gene: 14. CDR3: CASSHLLGTSGGLGSYNEQFF. The CDR3 DNA sequence: TGCGCCAGCAGCCATCTACTCGGGACTAGCGGGGGCCTGGGGTCCTACAATGAGCAGTTCTTC.

V is TRBV5-1 and J is TRBJ2-1; 14 bases are shared with TRBD2. Trimming removed 6 bases from V and 8 bases from J; junction bases left unmatched: 4. Germline V gene sequence: CDR1 SGHRS, CDR2 YFSETQ. The CDR3 contains 14 residues. The CDR3 DNA sequence: TGCGCCAGCAAGACTAGCGGGAGGGGGGATGAGCAGTTCTTC. The encoded protein is CASKTSGRGDEQFF.

The table lists this clonotype with a few counts. The CDR3 reads CAISAVQGANSEQYF. The CDR3 nucleotides are TGTGCCATCAGTGCTGTCCAGGGGGCGAATTCCGAGCAGTACTTC. The V call is TRBV10-3, the J call TRBJ2-5; 8 bases fit TRBD1. The better agreement between TRBJ2-7 and the DNA end casts doubt on the J call. The CDR3 is 15 residues long. The germline V gene encodes CDR1 ENHRY and CDR2 SYGVKD.

This clonotype has a handful of counts. The chain is built from TRBV29-1 and TRBJ2-2; D remains ambiguous. Trimming removed 1 base from V and 0 bases from J, with 9 bases in between. In germline, CDR1 is SQVTM, CDR2 ANQGSEA. The CDR3 loop spans 15 amino acids. The CDR3 sequence is CSVEGQMTNTGELFF. CDR3 sequence (DNA): TGCAGCGTTGAAGGCCAGATGACGAACACCGGGGAGCTGTTTTTT.

This rearrangement joins TRBV29-1 to TRBJ2-3; 9 nucleotides agree with TRBD2. The CDR3 contains 12 residues. With 7 bases clipped from V and 4 bases from J, the junction kept 3 bases outside the gene matches. CDR1 SQVTM and CDR2 ANQGSEA come from the germline V gene. The CDR3 spells CSGGTSPDTQYF. The DNA for the CDR3 is TGCAGCGGCGGGACTAGCCCAGATACGCAGTATTTT.

The chain uses TRBV5-1 and TRBJ2-3; 8 nucleotides align to TRBD2. This CDR3 has 16 amino acids. CDR1 is SGHRS and CDR2 is YFSETQ in the germline V gene. The V gene end was trimmed by 4 bases and the J gene end by 2 bases; junction bases not matched to a gene: 9. CDR3 protein: CASSPGTRQTTDTQYF. DNA for the CDR3: TGCGCCAGCAGCCCGGGGACTAGACAAACCACAGATACGCAGTATTTT.

The gene calls are TRBV20-1 and TRBJ2-4; 9 bases match TRBD1. Near its end, the DNA agrees better with TRBJ2-7, so the J call may be wrong. CDR3 length: 18 residues. Germline loops: CDR1 DFQATT, CDR2 SNEGSKA (reference sequence). CDR3 amino acids: CSAPLNRDRVAIRYEQYF. CDR3 nucleotide sequence: TGCAGTGCTCCTTTAAACCGGGACAGGGTAGCCATCCGATACGAGCAGTACTTC.

This chain uses TRBV7-6 with TRBJ2-2; 9 positions agree with TRBD2. V lost 0 bases to trimming and J lost 3 bases; unmatched junction nucleotides: 5. CDR1 is SGHVS and CDR2 is FNYEAQ in the germline V gene. CDR3 size: 17 residues. The CDR3 here is CASSLALASGDTGELFF. The CDR3, as DNA: TGTGCCAGCAGCTTAGCGCTGGCTAGCGGGGACACCGGGGAGCTGTTTTTT.

In this sample, this clonotype turned up once. The chain is built from TRBV12-3 or TRBV12-4 and TRBJ2-7, with TRBD1 as a possible D gene (6 bases). The V end lost 5 bases, the J end lost 3 bases, and 14 bases lay between the germline ends. CDR3 length: 14 residues. The chain's CDR3 is CASSRTGQNYEQYF. The DNA of the CDR3 is TGTGCCAGCAGTCGAACGGGACAAAACTACGAGCAGTACTTC.

The rearrangement joins TRBV7-4 to TRBJ2-5; D is perhaps TRBD1 or TRBD2 (7 bases each). The DNA matches TRBJ2-7 better at its end, which makes the J call doubtful. This CDR3 has 14 amino acids. The germline gives CDR1 SGHVT, CDR2 SQSDAQ. In DNA, the CDR3 is TGTGCCAGCAGCCAGGGGGGGAGCTTCGACGAGCAGTACTTC. Amino acids: CASSQGGSFDEQYF.

The chain combines TRBV6-6 with TRBJ2-5; D is possibly TRBD1 (5 bases). The J call may be incorrect, as the DNA end agrees better with TRBJ2-7. CDR1 and CDR2 (germline): MNHNY, SVGAGI (reference sequence). This CDR3 contains 14 residues. This CDR3 reads CASSPTRQTYEQYF. The CDR3 nucleotides read TGTGCCAGCAGCCCTACCCGACAGACTTACGAGCAGTACTTC.

The CDR3 loop is CASSLGGSFYNEQFF. CDR3 sequence (DNA): TGTGCCAGCAGTTTAGGCGGGAGTTTCTACAATGAGCAGTTCTTC. The V and J genes are TRBV27 and TRBJ2-1; 7 bases line up with TRBD2. The germline V gene has CDR1 MNHEY and CDR2 SMNVEV (reference sequence). CDR3 length: 15 residues. The V segment lost 2 bases and the J segment 3 bases; nucleotides outside the gene matches: 4.

Notes on this clonotype: Compared with germline, one end of the junction differs, possibly owing to a read error. The CDR3 loop is CASSTGLAGNTRELFF. CDR3 nucleotides: TGTGCCAGCAGCACTGGACTAGCGGGGAACACCAGGGAGCTGTTTTTT. This rearrangement joins TRBV7-6 to TRBJ2-2; 12 bases agree with TRBD2. The germline gives CDR1 SGHVS, CDR2 FNYEAQ. This CDR3 spans 16 amino acids.

J is TRBJ2-3 and V is TRBV12-3 or TRBV12-4; 9 bases are shared with TRBD2. V gave up 5 bases and J gave up 4 bases; unmatched junction bases: 4. This CDR3 spans 14 amino acids. CDR3 sequence: CASSGTSLPDTQYF. Here the CDR3 DNA reads TGTGCCAGCAGTGGGACTAGCCTCCCAGATACGCAGTATTTT.

With regard to this clonotype: The junction and the germline gene differ at one end; a read error may be behind it. This sequence joins TRBV20-1 and TRBJ2-7, with D perhaps matching TRBD1 (5 bases). This CDR3 has 11 amino acids. The germline V gene encodes CDR1 DFQATT and CDR2 SNEGSKA (reference sequence). This CDR3 reads CCARGSYGQYF. Written as DNA, the CDR3 is TGCTGTGCTAGGGGTTCTTATGGGCAGTACTTC.

This chain uses TRBV6-4 with TRBJ2-6; a possible D gene is TRBD1 (6 bases). From germline, CDR1 is MRHNA and CDR2 SNTAGT. The ends were cut back, 3 bases at V and 1 base at J, with 10 bases in the middle. CDR3 length: 16 amino acids. The CDR3, as DNA: TGTGCCAGCAGTGAGACAGGTGATTCTGGGGCCAACGTCCTGACTTTC. Residues: CASSETGDSGANVLTF.

This sequence joins TRBV5-1 and TRBJ1-6; no firm D call. The CDR3 consists of 14 residues. V was shortened by 1 base and J by 7 bases, with 9 bases between the two germline ends. Germline V gene data show CDR1 as SGHRS and CDR2 as YFSETQ. The CDR3 DNA is TGCGCCAGCAGCTTGACCCTGCAGAATTCACCCCTCCACTTT. This encodes CASSLTLQNSPLHF.

V is TRBV4-1 and J is TRBJ2-7; TRBD1 is a possible D gene (6 bases). V gave up 0 bases and J gave up 10 bases, with 19 bases separating them. Germline CDR1 reads MGHRA; CDR2 reads YSYEKL. The CDR3 covers 15 residues. CDR3 DNA sequence: TGCGCCAGCAGCCAAGATCCTACAGGGTTTGGGCCCCAGTACTTC. Protein sequence: CASSQDPTGFGPQYF.